These T cell receptor beta chains were read from a single sample in a study of blood T cell dynamics during melanoma immunotherapy. Assay: immunoSEQ multiplex PCR; the TCRdb copy retains only in-frame clones and omits some. The top ten clones hold 0.75% to 1% of a sample with around 2,000 clones, about 94% of them seen once. Specimen: effector memory CD8+ T cells from blood, collected from a patient treated with checkpoint blockade. These receptors came from a human donor with melanoma. Each CDR3 is given with its conserved first and last residue. The D gene is left open where the match is weak. Clone sizes are given selectively: once, few, many, or a class where the clone is expanded.

D | J | size | V | DNA | CDR3
NA | TRBJ1-5 | NA | TRBV27 | TGTGCCAGCAGGAGTTATAGCAATCAGCCCCAGCATTTT | CASRSYSNQPQHF
NA | TRBJ2-7 | once | TRBV19 | TGTGCCAGTAGTATCAACCCGCTCGTGGACGAGCAGTACTTC | CASSINPLVDEQYF
NA | TRBJ1-3 | NA | TRBV21-1 | TGTGCCAGCAGCAAAGGGGGGTTGGTCTCTGGAAACACCATATATTTT | CASSKGGLVSGNTIYF
TRBD2 | TRBJ2-7 | NA | TRBV5-1 | TGCGCCAGCAGCTCGGGACTAGCGGGGAGCTACGAGCAGTACTTC | CASSSGLAGSYEQYF
NA | TRBJ2-7 | few | TRBV6-5 | TGTGCCAGCAGTACACGGGTCAAGGCCCCCTACGAGCAGTACTTC | CASSTRVKAPYEQYF
TRBD1 | TRBJ2-2 | once | TRBV28 | TGTGCCAGCAGGGGAACGGGAGCCGGGACAGGGAACACCGGGGAGCTGTTTTTT | CASRGTGAGTGNTGELFF
TRBD2 | TRBJ2-3 | NA | TRBV27 | TGTGCCAGCAGTTTAGCCGGCGGGAGGGCGACAGATACGCAGTATTTT | CASSLAGGRATDTQYF
NA | TRBJ2-3 | once | TRBV9 | TGTGCCAGCAGCGTACCGTCGGTAGATACGCAGTATTTT | CASSVPSVDTQYF
TRBD2 | TRBJ2-1 | NA | TRBV4-2 | TGTGCCAGCAGCCAAGCGGGACTACCTACCTACAATGAGCAGTTCTTC | CASSQAGLPTYNEQFF
NA | TRBJ2-1 | NA | TRBV6-6 | TGTGCCAGCAGAAGGGGGAGTAATGAGCAGTTCTTC | CASRRGSNEQFF
TRBD1 | TRBJ1-1 | once | TRBV18 | TGTGCCAGCTCACCACCGGACAGGGGCTACAAAGCTTTCTTT | CASSPPDRGYKAFF
NA | TRBJ2-7 | NA | TRBV27 | TGTGCCAGCAGTCCCGGGACACCCTACGAGCAGTACTTC | CASSPGTPYEQYF
NA | TRBJ2-7 | NA | TRBV5-6 | TGTGCCAGCAGCTTGCGACAGAAATCCTACGAGCAGTACTTC | CASSLRQKSYEQYF
NA | TRBJ2-1 | NA | TRBV27 | TGTGCCAGCAGTTTGAGGGGGTGGGATGAGCAGTTCTTC | CASSLRGWDEQFF
NA | TRBJ2-1 | NA | TRBV29-1 | TGCAGCGTTGAATCCGGCCGGGATGAGCAGTTCTTC | CSVESGRDEQFF
NA | TRBJ2-7 | NA | TRBV7-2 | TGTGCCAGCAGCTTGGGGGGTGGGAGATGGTACGAGCAGTACTTC | CASSLGGGRWYEQYF
NA | TRBJ1-5 | NA | TRBV28 | TGTGCCAGCAGCCATGGGGAAAAGGGGGGCAATCAGCCCCAGCATTTT | CASSHGEKGGNQPQHF
TRBD1 | TRBJ1-5 | NA | TRBV5-6 | TGTGCCAGCAGCTTGGGGGCACAGGGGGCGATTCAGCCCCAGCATTTT | CASSLGAQGAIQPQHF
NA | TRBJ1-4 | NA | TRBV5-1 | TGCGCCAGCAGCTTGGACGGTTTTGCAACTAATGAAAAACTGTTTTTT | CASSLDGFATNEKLFF
TRBD2 | TRBJ2-1 | NA | TRBV7-6 | TGTGCCAGCAGCCCGAGGGCCGGGACTAGCGTCCATGAGCAGTTCTTC | CASSPRAGTSVHEQFF
NA | TRBJ2-7 | NA | TRBV12-5 | TGTGCTAGTGCCAACTACGAGCAGTACTTC | CASANYEQYF
NA | TRBJ2-4 | NA | TRBV7-4 | TGTGCCAGCAGCTTCAAACCGACACTAGCCAAAAACATTCAGTACTTC | CASSFKPTLAKNIQYF
NA | TRBJ1-5 | once | TRBV5-8 | TGTGCCAGCAGACCCGATACAAGAGGCTTTCAGCCCCAGCATTTT | CASRPDTRGFQPQHF
TRBD2 | TRBJ2-1 | NA | TRBV10-3 | TGTGCCACCTCGGGCGGGAGCTACAATGAGCAGTTCTTC | CATSGGSYNEQFF
NA | TRBJ2-7 | NA | TRBV10-3 | TGTGCCGCCAGGGGAGACATAGACAGCTACGAGCAGTACTTC | CAARGDIDSYEQYF
TRBD1 | TRBJ1-2 | NA | TRBV7-9 | TGTGCCAGCAGTCCCACCTCCGGGACAGAAAACTATGGCTACACCTTC | CASSPTSGTENYGYTF
TRBD1 | TRBJ1-5 | NA | TRBV27 | TGTGCCAGCGCGTCAGGGGGGATGTATCAGCCCCAGCATTTT | CASASGGMYQPQHF
TRBD2 | TRBJ2-1 | NA | TRBV28 | TGTGCCAGCAGGACTAGCGGAGATTACAATGAGCAGTTCTTC | CASRTSGDYNEQFF
TRBD2 | TRBJ2-2 | NA | TRBV9 | TGTGCCAGCAGCGTAAAGGCGGGAGGGCCATACACCGGGGAGCTGTTTTTT | CASSVKAGGPYTGELFF
TRBD2 | TRBJ2-1 | NA | TRBV6-5 | TGTGCCAGCAGTTTAGGCCCTAGCGGGAGTTATGAGCAGTTCTTC | CASSLGPSGSYEQFF
TRBD2 | TRBJ2-4 | NA | TRBV4-2 | TGTGCCAGCAGCCAGTCCGGCGGGGGAGGGAACATTCAGTACTTC | CASSQSGGGGNIQYF
NA | TRBJ2-7 | NA | TRBV3-2 | TGTGCCAGCAGCGCCAAGCAGTACTTC | CASSAKQYF
NA | TRBJ2-3 | NA | TRBV9 | TGTGCCAGCAGCGTACGCGACGTAGGCACAGATACGCAGTATTTT | CASSVRDVGTDTQYF
NA | TRBJ2-1 | NA | TRBV28 | TGTGCCAGCACCGAACAGGGTAGTATAGACAATGAGCAGTTCTTC | CASTEQGSIDNEQFF
TRBD1 | TRBJ2-2 | once | TRBV2 | TGTGCCAGCAGTGGTCCAGGGGGCACCGGGGAGCTGTTTTTT | CASSGPGGTGELFF
TRBD2 | TRBJ2-1 | NA | TRBV7-2 | TGTGCCAGCAGCTTCCGGCCCGTTATAGCGGGAGGGACCTACAATGAGCAGTTCTTC | CASSFRPVIAGGTYNEQFF
TRBD1 | TRBJ1-2 | NA | TRBV9 | TGTGCCAGCAGCGTAGCGACAGGGCCAACTAACTATGGCTACACCTTC | CASSVATGPTNYGYTF
NA | TRBJ2-1 | NA | TRBV28 | TGTGCCAGCAGTTTTCCGTACAATGAGCAGTTCTTC | CASSFPYNEQFF
NA | TRBJ2-7 | NA | TRBV7-3 | TGTGCCAGCAGCAAAATCGCGAACCAGTCGGTTGAGCAGTACTTC | CASSKIANQSVEQYF
TRBD2 | TRBJ2-1 | once | TRBV6-6 | TGTGCCAGCAGGACTAGCGGGGTCTCCAATGAGCAGTTCTTC | CASRTSGVSNEQFF
NA | TRBJ2-1 | NA | TRBV28 | TGTGCCAGCAGTCCTGGGTACAATGAGCAGTTCTTC | CASSPGYNEQFF
NA | TRBJ1-1 | NA | TRBV2 | TGTGCCCACATTCCTAGACAGAAGGGGATCACTGAAGCTTTCTTT | CAHIPRQKGITEAFF
TRBD2 | TRBJ2-7 | NA | TRBV6-1 | TGTGCCAGCAGTGAAACCGCTGGGGGGGGAGCCTACGAGCAGTACTTC | CASSETAGGGAYEQYF
NA | TRBJ2-7 | NA | TRBV29-1 | TGCAGCGTTGAAAGGGACAACTCCTACGAGCAGTACTTC | CSVERDNSYEQYF
NA | TRBJ1-1 | few | TRBV7-9 | TGTGCCAGCAGCTTAGCTGAAGCTTTCTTT | CASSLAEAFF
NA | TRBJ2-7 | NA | TRBV27 | TGTGCCAGCAGAGGGGCCCCCTACGAGCAGTACTTC | CASRGAPYEQYF
TRBD2 | TRBJ2-1 | NA | TRBV5-1 | TGCGCCAGCAGCTCATTAGCGGGAGGAGGGTCCAATGAGCAGTTCTTC | CASSSLAGGGSNEQFF
NA | TRBJ2-3 | NA | TRBV13 | TGTGCCAGCAGTCCGAGGGTAGATACGCAGTATTTT | CASSPRVDTQYF
NA | TRBJ2-1 | NA | TRBV11-3 | TGTGCCGTTAAGACGACAAATGAGCAGTTCTTC | CAVKTTNEQFF
TRBD1 | TRBJ1-6 | few | TRBV5-6 | TGTGCCAGCGGGGGGACGACAGGGACACCCCTCCACTTT | CASGGTTGTPLHF
TRBD1 | TRBJ2-7 | once | TRBV19 | TGTGCCAGTAGTATTGGGACAGGGAGCTCCTACGAGCAGTACTTC | CASSIGTGSSYEQYF
NA | TRBJ2-7 | NA | TRBV27 | TGTGCCAGCAGTTCGGTCAGGCAGCTGTACGAGCAGTACTTC | CASSSVRQLYEQYF
NA | TRBJ2-1 | NA | TRBV4-2 | TGTGCCAGCAGCCAAGGGAGAGGTGAGCAGTTCTTC | CASSQGRGEQFF
NA | TRBJ2-5 | NA | TRBV27 | TGTGCCAGCAGTTTCGGACAGCGAGAGACCCAGTACTTC | CASSFGQRETQYF
NA | TRBJ1-1 | NA | TRBV18 | TGTGCCAGCTCACGCCGGACAGAGAACACTGAAGCTTTCTTT | CASSRRTENTEAFF